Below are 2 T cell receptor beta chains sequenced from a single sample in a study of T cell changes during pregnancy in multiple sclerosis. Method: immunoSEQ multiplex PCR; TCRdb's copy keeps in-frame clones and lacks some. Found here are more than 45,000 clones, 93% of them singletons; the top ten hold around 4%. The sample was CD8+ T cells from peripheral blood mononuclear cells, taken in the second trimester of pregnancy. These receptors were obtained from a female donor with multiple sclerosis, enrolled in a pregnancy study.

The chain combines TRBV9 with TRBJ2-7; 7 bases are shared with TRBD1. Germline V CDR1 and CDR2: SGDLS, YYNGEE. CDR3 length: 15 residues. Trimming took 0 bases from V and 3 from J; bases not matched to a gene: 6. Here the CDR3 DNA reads TGTGCCAGCAGCGTAGCGGCAGGGGGTTACTACGAGCAGTACTTC. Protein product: CASSVAAGGYYEQYF.

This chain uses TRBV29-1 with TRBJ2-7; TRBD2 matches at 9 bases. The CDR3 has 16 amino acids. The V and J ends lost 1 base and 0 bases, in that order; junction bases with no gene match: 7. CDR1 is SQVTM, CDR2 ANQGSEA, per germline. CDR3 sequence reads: CSVEVTSGGTSYEQYF. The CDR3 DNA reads TGCAGCGTTGAAGTGACTAGCGGCGGGACCTCCTACGAGCAGTACTTC.